The following is a T cell receptor beta chain sequence with its context. No antigen is known for it. The CDR3 runs to 14 residues. The ends lost 4 bases at V and 6 bases at J; junction bases unmatched: 4. The germline CDR1 and CDR2 sequences are MGHRA and YSYEKL. The data belong to a study of T-cell reconstitution after alpha-beta-depleted transplantation in children. Using unique molecular identifiers, the investigators prepared the TCRbeta library. Each CDR3 protein gets one entry after TCRdb re-called the PCR reads with MiXCR. The table has 350,000 to 500,000 distinct CDR3 sequences, roughly two fifths seen once. General study results and limits: Some patients' high day-60 TCRbeta diversity was traced to surviving recipient T cells and thymic progenitors. Several hundred graft clones that had expanded were reportedly the source of alpha-beta T cells about two months after transplant. T cells produced anew were the main source of T-cell counts and diversity one year after transplant.

J is TRBJ1-1 and V is TRBV4-1; TRBD1 aligns across 11 bases. Sequenced material: PBMCs, taken before TCRalphabeta/CD19-depleted stem cell transplant. This clonotype was obtained from a girl aged 2 to 10 with aplastic anemia, due to receive a stem cell transplant. The CDR3 loop reads CASSRTGGAPEAFF. The DNA for the CDR3 is TGCGCCAGCAGCCGGACAGGGGGCGCCCCTGAAGCTTTCTTT.